This is a list of T cell receptor beta chains from one sample in a study of blood T cells in healthy people across ages. TCRdb re-derived calls from the 5' RACE reads in MiXCR, one entry per CDR3 protein. The table records about 1.1 million distinct CDR3 sequences, 35% to 45% of them present only once. Sequenced input: blood. The receptor set was obtained from a man younger than 35 in good health. The CDR3 runs from the conserved cysteine through the conserved F or W.

v_call,cdr3_aa
TRBV27,CASRSTGVYQPQHF
TRBV4-3,CASSPRRVSDTDTQYF
TRBV14,CASSQDLDTGELFF
TRBV9,CASSARHPSSGGASDTQYF
TRBV20-1,CSARDRAEPGRGEKLFF
TRBV20-1,CSARVYNEQFF
TRBV3-1,CASSQVLQGVDGYTF
TRBV18,CASSPGEDQPQHF
TRBV29-1,CSARTSGGNYNEQFF
TRBV20-1,CSARHDDEFSDTQYF
TRBV20-1,CSAREGTEKLFF
TRBV9,CASSVGDRPYNEQFF
TRBV29-1,CSVDMDLSYNEQFF
TRBV14,CASSQSASHYEQYF